Shown below are 20 T cell receptor beta chains from a single sample sequenced in a study of T-cell reconstitution after alpha-beta-depleted transplantation in children. Using unique molecular identifiers, the investigators prepared the TCRbeta library. TCRdb fed the PCR reads into MiXCR, producing one record per CDR3 protein. The sample holds 480,000 or so distinct CDR3 sequences, about 11% seen once. The starting material was PBMCs, obtained before TCRalphabeta/CD19-depleted stem cell transplant. The source is a child younger than 10 with inherited bone marrow failure, due to receive a stem cell transplant.

This clonotype has ten or more counts. The chain is built from TRBV21-1 and TRBJ2-1. TRBV21-1 corresponds to a pseudogene. The CDR3 is 14 residues long. The CDR3 nucleotides are TGTGCCAGCAGCAAAGCATGTACGGGTAGTGAGCAGTTCTTC. It specifies CASSKACTGSEQFF.

This chain links TRBV28 with TRBJ1-5; tentative D call: TRBD1 (6 bases). The CDR3 extends over 17 amino acids. Between the trimmed V and J ends, which lost 5 bases and 0 bases, there was a span of 17 bases. Germline V lookup: CDR1 MDHEN, CDR2 SYDVKM. The CDR3 region has the DNA TGTGCCAGCAGTCCTACGGGGGCGGCATATAGCAATCAGCCCCAGCATTTT. This gives the protein CASSPTGAAYSNQPQHF.

About this clonotype itself: Possible read error: a much larger clone is one base away. This chain uses TRBV28 with TRBJ2-1; 9 nucleotides match TRBD1. The J segment lost 11 bases and the V segment lost 2 bases, leaving 10 bases of the junction unmatched. The CDR3 is 15 residues long. Germline CDR1 MDHEN, CDR2 SYDVKM. CDR3 protein: CASSLIGQGTDKQFF. CDR3 sequence (DNA): TGTGCCAGCAGTTTAATAGGACAGGGGACGGATAAGCAGTTCTTC.

This clonotype showed up many times. V is TRBV19 and J is TRBJ1-5; a possible D gene is TRBD1 (5 bases). Looked up from germline, CDR1 is LNHDA and CDR2 is SQIVND (reference sequence). The CDR3 runs to 14 residues. Trimming took off 3 bases at V and 3 bases at J, with 9 bases between the two ends. The CDR3, as DNA: TGTGCCAGTAGTATCGGGGGATTCAATCAGCCCCAGCATTTT. Translated, it gives CASSIGGFNQPQHF.

This clonotype showed up many times. The V and J genes are TRBV7-9 and TRBJ2-1, with 13 positions matching TRBD2. V dropped 5 bases and J dropped 8; count of bases not matched to a gene: 9. There are 16 residues in the CDR3. Germline V CDR1 and CDR2: SEHNR, FQNEAQ (reference sequence). DNA for the CDR3: TGTGCCAGCAGCCCCCCGGGACTAGCGGGACAGTATGAGCAGTTCTTC. Encoded protein: CASSPPGLAGQYEQFF.

This clonotype occurred many times. The rearrangement links TRBV27 to TRBJ2-2, with TRBD1 as a possible D gene (6 bases). CDR1 and CDR2 (germline): MNHEY, SMNVEV (reference sequence). With 0 bases removed from V and 6 bases from J, the gap between germline ends came to 11 bases. The CDR3 totals 15 residues. The CDR3 spells CASSLSWGRPGELFF. For the CDR3, the DNA is TGTGCCAGCAGTTTATCTTGGGGGCGCCCCGGGGAGCTGTTTTTT.

As concerns this clonotype: A read error may explain this, as a much larger clone is one base away. The chain links TRBV10-3 to TRBJ1-5; D is possibly TRBD1 (5 bases). The V end was cut by 6 bases, the J end by 6 bases, with 15 bases between. CDR3 length equals 14 residues. Germline CDR1 is ENHRY and CDR2 is SYGVKD. For the CDR3, the DNA is TGTGCCATCAGCCCGGACATCGTGGGTCAGCCCCAGCATTTT. It is translated as CAISPDIVGQPQHF.

In DNA, the CDR3 is TGTGCCTGGAGTGTCGGGGAAATCTCCTACGAGCAGTACTTC. Amino acids: CAWSVGEISYEQYF. V gene TRBV30 combines with J gene TRBJ2-7; tentatively, D is TRBD2 (5 bases). The CDR3 loop spans 14 amino acids. CDR1 GTSNPN and CDR2 SVGIG come from the germline V gene (reference sequence). The V end lost 0 bases, the J end lost 0 bases, and 9 bases lay between the germline ends.

Points on this clonotype: A much more abundant neighbour one base away suggests this may be a read error. This chain uses TRBV11-2 with TRBJ2-3; 9 bases are shared with TRBD2. The CDR3 sequence is 18 residues long. After removal of 6 bases from V and 2 bases from J, the junction contained 15 bases not matched to a gene. Per the germline V gene, CDR1 is SGHAT and CDR2 is FQNNGV. The CDR3 DNA follows: TGTGCCAGCAGTATAGGGTCTAGCGGGACCTCTATCACAGATACGCAGTATTTT. This sequence encodes CASSIGSSGTSITDTQYF.

Comment on this clonotype: A much more abundant neighbour one base away suggests this may be a read error. The V call is TRBV5-1, the J call TRBJ2-7; unclear D gene. V was trimmed by 4 bases and J by 3 bases, leaving 11 bases between them. From germline, CDR1 is SGHRS and CDR2 YFSETQ. The CDR3 is made up of 13 amino acids. CDR3 sequence (DNA): TGCGCCAGCAGCCCTCAGGACCACTACGAGCAGTACTTC. Protein sequence: CASSPQDHYEQYF.

About this clonotype: A much larger clone lies a single base off, so this may be a read error. This chain uses TRBV7-2 with TRBJ2-7; a weak D match, TRBD2 (6 bases). There are 16 residues in the CDR3. V gave up 0 bases and J gave up 4 bases, with 16 bases separating them. CDR1 and CDR2 (germline): SGHTA, FQGNSA. CDR3 region: CASSLAATVAAYEQYF. In nucleotides, the CDR3 is TGTGCCAGCAGCTTAGCGGCGACCGTAGCGGCGTACGAGCAGTACTTC.

In its sample, this clonotype was seen many times. The genes are TRBV7-2 and TRBJ2-2, with 8 positions matching TRBD1. The CDR3 contains 15 residues. V shed 5 bases, J shed 1 base, and the junction held 3 bases outside the gene matches. The germline gives CDR1 SGHTA, CDR2 FQGNSA. CDR3 in amino acids: CASSAGQGNTGELFF. CDR3 bases: TGTGCCAGCAGCGCCGGACAGGGGAACACCGGGGAGCTGTTTTTT.

Here the CDR3 reads CASSPGPVYNEQFF. CDR3 DNA sequence: TGTGCCAGCAGCCCGGGGCCCGTCTACAATGAGCAGTTCTTC. The chain links TRBV6-5 to TRBJ2-1; D is perhaps TRBD1 or TRBD2 (5 bases each). The CDR3 is made up of 14 amino acids. Trimming took 6 bases from V and 3 from J, leaving 12 bases between them. Per germline, CDR1 MNHEY and CDR2 SVGAGI.

Only a few counts were recorded for this clonotype. The V and J genes are TRBV19 and TRBJ2-5, with D possibly TRBD1 on 5 matching bases. V was cut by 5 bases and J by 5 bases, with 12 bases left in between. CDR3 length: 13 amino acids. From germline, CDR1 is LNHDA and CDR2 SQIVND (reference sequence). The CDR3 spells CASSPDSEETQYF. Written as DNA, the CDR3 is TGTGCCAGTAGTCCAGACAGTGAGGAGACCCAGTACTTC.

This clonotype appeared many times. The chain couples TRBV20-1 to TRBJ2-1; TRBD1 matches at 7 bases. Losses at the gene ends were 3 bases for V and 0 bases for J; bases not matched to a gene: 5. In germline, CDR1 is DFQATT, CDR2 SNEGSKA (reference sequence). The CDR3 extends over 15 amino acids. CDR3 nucleotide sequence: TGCAGTGCTAGCAAGGGACAGTTCTCCTACAATGAGCAGTTCTTC. This sequence encodes CSASKGQFSYNEQFF.

This clonotype was recorded at least ten times. The chain couples TRBV12-3 or TRBV12-4 to TRBJ2-7, with D perhaps TRBD1 or TRBD2 (5 bases each). This CDR3 comprises 14 residues. V was cut by 6 bases and J by 1 base, with 13 bases left in between. The CDR3 loop is CASSKGPGSYEQYF. The CDR3 DNA sequence: TGTGCCAGCAGCAAGGGACCGGGTTCCTACGAGCAGTACTTC.

The V gene is TRBV27, the J gene TRBJ2-7, with D hard to call. This CDR3 contains 13 residues. Germline V gene data show CDR1 as MNHEY and CDR2 as SMNVEV (reference sequence). V was cut by 4 bases and J by 3 bases, with 10 bases left in between. The CDR3 coding sequence is TGTGCCAGCAGTTCAGGTGCCCGCTACGAGCAGTACTTC. Its translation: CASSSGARYEQYF.

With respect to this clonotype: One end of the junction is discordant with germline, which a read error may explain. The chain combines TRBV23-1 with TRBJ2-5; TRBD2 matches at 8 bases. TRBV23-1 is assigned to the ORF class and has an uncertain function. CDR3 length: 16 amino acids. CDR3 loop: CASSQSHSGEQETQYF. Written as DNA, the CDR3 is TGCGCCAGCAGCCAATCCCATAGCGGGGAACAAGAGACCCAGTACTTC.

This clonotype was observed at least ten times. This chain uses TRBV28 with TRBJ2-7; 7 bases match TRBD1. The CDR3 has 14 residues. V dropped 5 bases and J dropped 3; count of bases not matched to a gene: 7. CDR1 and CDR2 (germline): MDHEN, SYDVKM. CDR3 residues: CASSTGQALYEQYF. CDR3 bases: TGTGCCAGCAGTACTGGACAGGCCCTCTACGAGCAGTACTTC.

A few counts support this clonotype. The gene calls are TRBV29-1 and TRBJ2-7; perhaps TRBD2 as D (5 bases). V dropped 4 bases and J dropped 0 bases, with 13 bases sitting between them. This CDR3 has 14 residues. Germline V gene sequence: CDR1 SQVTM, CDR2 ANQGSEA. The CDR3 here is CSVGASHSSYEQYF. The CDR3 DNA reads TGCAGCGTTGGGGCTAGCCACAGCTCCTACGAGCAGTACTTC.